This T cell receptor beta chain came from a study of post-analysis software for immune sequencing data. The wider study: Relapsing-remitting, secondary progressive and progressive-relapsing multiple sclerosis courses were included.

CDR3 length: 13 residues. Germline lookup yields CDR1 LNHNV and CDR2 YYDKDF (reference sequence). Study results and caveats: The authors found that F measure strongly co-clustered same-batch samples. Controls showed lower frequencies than patients for roughly five TRBV segments, and TRBV5-6, TRBV5-1 and TRBV20-1 were among these. People with multiple sclerosis had a significantly lower normalized Chao1 diversity than controls did.

A word on this clonotype: The antigen remains unidentified.

TCR beta libraries were prepared from cDNA with unique molecular identifiers. From approximately 1 to 10 million T cells, a few hundred thousand cDNA molecules were obtained. Via MiXCR, TCRdb re-called the PCR reads, giving one row per CDR3 protein. The data hold 750,000 to 950,000 distinct CDR3 sequences, with about 50% observed a single time. The TCR originated in a girl between 10 and 17 years old with multiple sclerosis. What was sequenced was blood. The chain joins TRBV15 to TRBJ2-4; perhaps TRBD1 as D (5 bases). TRBJ2-7 explains the end of the DNA better; the J call may be wrong. The CDR3 nucleotides are TGTGCCACCAGCCCCAGGGTAAACTACGAGCAGTACTTC. The encoded protein is CATSPRVNYEQYF.